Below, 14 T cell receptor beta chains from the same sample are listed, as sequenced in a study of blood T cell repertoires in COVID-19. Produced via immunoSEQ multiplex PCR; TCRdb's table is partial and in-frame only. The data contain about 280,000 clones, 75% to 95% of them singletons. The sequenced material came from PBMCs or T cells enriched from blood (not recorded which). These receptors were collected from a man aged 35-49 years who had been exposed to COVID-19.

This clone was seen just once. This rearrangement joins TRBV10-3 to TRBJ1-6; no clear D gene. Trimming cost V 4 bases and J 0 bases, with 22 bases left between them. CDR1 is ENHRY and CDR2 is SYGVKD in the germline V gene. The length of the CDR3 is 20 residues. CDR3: CAISAESGFSSSSYNSPLHF. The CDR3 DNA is TGTGCCATCAGTGCTGAGTCGGGATTCTCGAGCAGCTCCTATAATTCACCCCTCCACTTT.

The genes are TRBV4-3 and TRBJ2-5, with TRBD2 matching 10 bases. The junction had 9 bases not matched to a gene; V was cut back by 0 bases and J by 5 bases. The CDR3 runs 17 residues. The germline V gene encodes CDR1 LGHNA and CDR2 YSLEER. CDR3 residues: CASSQEVSSGSGETQYF. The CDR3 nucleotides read TGCGCCAGCAGCCAAGAGGTGTCTAGCGGGAGTGGGGAGACCCAGTACTTC.

DNA of the CDR3: TGTGCCAGCAGCTTTTCCGGGAACAGCGGCCCCACCATATATTTT. It yields the protein CASSFSGNSGPTIYF. This chain connects TRBV7-9 to TRBJ1-3; D call uncertain. CDR1 and CDR2 from the germline V gene are SEHNR and FQNEAQ (reference sequence). Trimming shortened V by 3 bases and J by 9 bases, and 18 bases separated the two germline ends. This CDR3 comprises 15 residues. Full variable domain (missing parts from reference TRBV7-9 and TRBJ1-3): DTGVSQNPRHKITKRGQNVTFRCDPISEHNRLYWYRQTLGQGPEFLTYFQNEAQLEKSRLLSDRFSAERPKGSFSTLEIQRTEQGDSAMYLCASSFSGNSGPTIYFGEGSWLTVV.

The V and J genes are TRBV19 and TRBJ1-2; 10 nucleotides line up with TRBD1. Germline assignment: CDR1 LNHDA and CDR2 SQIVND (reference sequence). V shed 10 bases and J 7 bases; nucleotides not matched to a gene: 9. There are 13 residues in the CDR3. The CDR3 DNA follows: TGTGCCACCCGGGACAGGGGAGATGGTGGCTACACCTTC. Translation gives CATRDRGDGGYTF.

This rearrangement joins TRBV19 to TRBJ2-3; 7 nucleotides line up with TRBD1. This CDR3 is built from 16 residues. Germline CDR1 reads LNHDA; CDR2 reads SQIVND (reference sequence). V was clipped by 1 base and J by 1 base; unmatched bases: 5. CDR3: CASSIVGGGRTDTQYF. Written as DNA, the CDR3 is TGTGCCAGTAGTATAGTAGGGGGCGGGCGCACAGATACGCAGTATTTT.

CDR3 coding DNA: TGCGCCAGCAGCCTCTGGCAGGGAGGGGGCTACGAGCAGTACTTC. This translates into CASSLWQGGGYEQYF. The rearrangement links TRBV4-3 to TRBJ2-7; tentative D call: TRBD2 (7 bases). Germline CDR1 and CDR2: LGHNA and YSLEER. This CDR3 spans 15 amino acids. V dropped 4 bases and J dropped 3 bases, with 16 bases sitting between them.

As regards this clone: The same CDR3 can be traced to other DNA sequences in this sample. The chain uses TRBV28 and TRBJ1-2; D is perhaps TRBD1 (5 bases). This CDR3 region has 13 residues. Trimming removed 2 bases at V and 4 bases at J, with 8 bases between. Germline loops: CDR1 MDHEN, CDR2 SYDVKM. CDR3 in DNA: TGTGCCAGCAGTTTACCCGGGGGCTATGGCTACACCTTC. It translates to CASSLPGGYGYTF.

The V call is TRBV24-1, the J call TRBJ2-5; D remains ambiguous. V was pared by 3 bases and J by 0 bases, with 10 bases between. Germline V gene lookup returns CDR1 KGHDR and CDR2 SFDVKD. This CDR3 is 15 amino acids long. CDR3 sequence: CATSDPILHQETQYF. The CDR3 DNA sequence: TGTGCCACCAGTGATCCCATTCTACACCAAGAGACCCAGTACTTC.

Here the CDR3 reads CASSLGEGEGAEAFF. Here the CDR3 DNA reads TGTGCCAGCAGTTTAGGGGAAGGGGAGGGCGCTGAAGCTTTCTTT. The J gene is TRBJ1-1, the V gene TRBV28; tentatively, D is TRBD1 (5 bases). Germline CDR1 and CDR2: MDHEN and SYDVKM. Trimming took 2 bases from V and 6 from J, leaving 16 bases between them. The CDR3 runs to 15 residues. Complete variable domain (other parts from reference TRBV28 and TRBJ1-1): DVKVTQSSRYLVKRTGEKVFLECVQDMDHENMFWYRQDPGLGLRLIYFSYDVKMKEKGDIPEGYSVSREKKERFSLILESASTNQTSMYLCASSLGEGEGAEAFFGQGTRLTVV.

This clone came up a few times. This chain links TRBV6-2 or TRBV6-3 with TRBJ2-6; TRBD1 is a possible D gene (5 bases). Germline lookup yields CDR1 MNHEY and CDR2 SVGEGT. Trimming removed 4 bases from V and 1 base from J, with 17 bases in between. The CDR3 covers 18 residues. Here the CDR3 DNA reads TGTGCCAGCAGTTCTTTCCGCAGGGCCGGGTCTGGGGCCAACGTCCTGACTTTC. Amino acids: CASSSFRRAGSGANVLTF.

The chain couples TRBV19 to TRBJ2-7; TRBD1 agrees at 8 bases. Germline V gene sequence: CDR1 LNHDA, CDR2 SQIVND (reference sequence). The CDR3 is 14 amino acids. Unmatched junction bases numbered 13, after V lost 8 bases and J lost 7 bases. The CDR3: CASAIGQGRGEQYF. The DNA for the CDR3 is TGTGCCAGTGCTATAGGACAGGGAAGGGGAGAGCAGTACTTC. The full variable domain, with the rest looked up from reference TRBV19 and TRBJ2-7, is DGGITQSPKYLFRKEGQNVTLSCEQNLNHDAMYWYRQDPGQGLRLIYYSQIVNDFQKGDIAEGYSVSREKKESFPLTVTSAQKNPTAFYLCASAIGQGRGEQYFGPGTRLTVT.

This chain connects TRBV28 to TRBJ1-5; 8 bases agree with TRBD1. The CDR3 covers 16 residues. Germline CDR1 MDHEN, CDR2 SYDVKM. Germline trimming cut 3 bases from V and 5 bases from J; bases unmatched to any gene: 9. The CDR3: CASSLGQGAIDQPQHF. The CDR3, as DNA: TGTGCCAGCAGTTTGGGGCAGGGGGCGATCGATCAGCCCCAGCATTTT.

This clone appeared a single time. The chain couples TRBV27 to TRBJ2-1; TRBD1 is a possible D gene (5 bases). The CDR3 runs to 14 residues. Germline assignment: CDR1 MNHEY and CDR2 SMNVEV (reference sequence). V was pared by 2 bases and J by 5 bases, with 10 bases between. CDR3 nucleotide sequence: TGTGCCAGCAGTTTAGGGGCTCTAAACAATGAGCAGTTCTTC. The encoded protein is CASSLGALNNEQFF.

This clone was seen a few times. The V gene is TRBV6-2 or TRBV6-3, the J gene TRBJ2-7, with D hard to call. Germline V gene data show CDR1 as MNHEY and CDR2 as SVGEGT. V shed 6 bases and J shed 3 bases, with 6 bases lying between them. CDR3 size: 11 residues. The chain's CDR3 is CASSLYYEQYF. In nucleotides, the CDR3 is TGTGCCAGCAGCCTGTACTACGAGCAGTACTTC.